The clone carrying this T cell receptor (beta chain) was picked up many times. What it binds is not known. Preparation of the TCRbeta library was carried out with unique molecular identifiers. Each CDR3 protein is one row after TCRdb ran MiXCR on the PCR reads. The table has 580,000 or so distinct CDR3 sequences, about 23% seen once. The sample is drawn from a study of T-cell reconstitution after alpha-beta-depleted transplantation in children. Germline lookup yields CDR1 KGHSH and CDR2 LQKENI. This CDR3 contains 16 residues. V lost 3 bases and J 2 bases, leaving 15 bases between the germline ends. Study-wide results and limits: T-cell counts and diversity at one year post-transplant came mainly from newly produced T cells. Some patients' high day-60 TCRbeta diversity was traced to surviving recipient T cells and thymic progenitors. Where alpha-beta T cells came from about two months after transplant was reportedly several hundred expanded graft clones.

This sequence originates from a boy under three years old who had a stem cell transplant for acute myeloid leukemia, so the T cells may come from the graft donor. The sequenced sample was PBMCs, mostly from graft donor cells, obtained 360 days after TCRalphabeta/CD19-depleted stem cell transplant. This sequence joins TRBV18 and TRBJ2-3, with unresolved D. The CDR3 DNA is TGTGCCAGCTCACCCGTCGTGGAATTTAACACAGATACGCAGTATTTT. It codes for CASSPVVEFNTDTQYF.